The clone carrying this T cell receptor beta chain was observed at least ten times. The antigen is unknown. Trimming cost V 5 bases and J 2 bases, with 15 bases left between them. Germline-derived CDR1 and CDR2 are LNHNV and YYDKDF (reference sequence). There are 16 residues in the CDR3. The method for making cDNA was 5'RACE, and it used 10-nucleotide random UMIs. TCRdb re-derived calls from the 5' RACE reads in MiXCR, one entry per CDR3 protein. The table has under 50,000 distinct CDR3 sequences, around 14% seen once. The record originates from a study of neurological immune-mediated disorders. General study points: Private repertoires in all groups were suggested, as expanded clones shared no CDR3 amino acid sequences across subjects. While HTLV-1-associated myelopathy showed the greatest TCR clonal expansion, multiple sclerosis showed the least, falling below healthy controls.

The time point: longitudinal time-point 2. V is TRBV15 and J is TRBJ2-2, with a possible D match to TRBD2 (7 bases). What was sequenced was PBMCs. This sequence was found in a male donor with HTLV-1-associated myelopathy (HAM/TSP). The CDR3 spells CATSGGGQANTGELFF. The CDR3 nucleotides are TGTGCCACCAGCGGGGGGGGGCAGGCCAACACCGGGGAGCTGTTTTTT.